These T cell receptor beta chains were read from a single sample in a study of T cell changes during pregnancy in multiple sclerosis. The repertoire was sequenced with immunoSEQ multiplex PCR; TCRdb's copy has only in-frame clones and lacks some. The profile covers under 70,000 clones, with roughly nine tenths appearing a single time and over 1% taken by the ten largest. The sequencing here drew on peripheral blood, taken after pregnancy. The source of these receptors is a female donor in good health, enrolled as a control in a pregnancy study. The CDR3 runs from the conserved cysteine through the conserved F or W. D genes are given only for firm matches. Size is omitted from some rows. Given values are once, few, many or a class for expanded clones.

>TRBD1|TRBJ1-2|-|TRBV27
CASSFGTGNYGYTF
TGTGCCAGCAGTTTCGGGACAGGGAACTATGGCTACACCTTC
>-|TRBJ1-2|few|TRBV7-6
CASSSKIGTQYGYTF
TGTGCCAGCAGCTCAAAGATCGGGACACAGTATGGCTACACCTTC
>TRBD1|TRBJ1-1|-|TRBV6-1
CASEGQGTTEAFF
TGTGCCAGCGAAGGACAGGGGACCACTGAAGCTTTCTTT
>-|TRBJ1-6|-|TRBV19
CASSERQSVNSPLHF
TGTGCCAGTAGTGAAAGACAGTCAGTTAATTCACCCCTCCACTTT
>-|TRBJ1-2|-|TRBV5-4
CASSLDRKHGYTF
TGTGCCAGCAGCTTGGACAGGAAGCATGGCTACACCTTC
>-|TRBJ1-2|-|TRBV14
CASSWAPNYGYTF
TGTGCCAGCAGCTGGGCCCCAAACTATGGCTACACCTTC
>TRBD1|TRBJ1-2|-|TRBV5-4
CASSLGQGVGYTF
TGTGCCAGCAGCTTGGGACAGGGGGTTGGCTACACCTTC
>-|TRBJ2-7|-|TRBV5-1
CASSDSGTPTAYEQYF
TGCGCCAGCAGCGATTCCGGGACACCAACCGCCTACGAGCAGTACTTC
>TRBD1|TRBJ1-2|-|TRBV12-5
CASGGGTGDLANYGYTF
TGTGCTAGTGGGGGGGGGACAGGGGACCTCGCTAACTATGGCTACACCTTC
>TRBD1|TRBJ1-2|-|TRBV19
CASRQGHGYTF
TGTGCCAGCCGACAGGGCCATGGCTACACCTTC
>-|TRBJ1-2|-|TRBV30
CAWSVGRVYGYTF
TGTGCCTGGAGTGTCGGGAGGGTCTATGGCTACACCTTC
>-|TRBJ2-3|once|TRBV4-2
CASSQDTSADTQYF
TGTGCCAGCAGCCAAGACACATCAGCAGATACGCAGTATTTT
>-|TRBJ1-1|once|TRBV10-3
CAISESTFGAFF
TGTGCCATCAGTGAGTCGACCTTCGGGGCTTTCTTT
>TRBD2|TRBJ2-3|-|TRBV5-1
CASSLGRGGTDTQYF
TGCGCCAGCAGCTTGGGGCGGGGGGGCACAGATACGCAGTATTTT
>-|TRBJ2-1|-|TRBV7-2
CASSLGTGINNEQFF
TGTGCCAGCAGCTTAGGGACTGGGATAAACAATGAGCAGTTCTTC
>TRBD2|TRBJ2-2|-|TRBV7-2
CASSLTSGGSVAGELFF
TGTGCCAGCAGCTTAACTAGCGGGGGGTCTGTAGCCGGGGAGCTGTTTTTT
>-|TRBJ1-6|once|TRBV27
CASSLGHDNSPLHF
TGTGCCAGCAGTTTAGGACACGATAATTCACCCCTCCACTTT
>-|TRBJ1-6|once|TRBV6-6
CASIIQPPYNSPLHF
TGTGCCAGCATCATACAGCCACCATATAATTCACCCCTCCACTTT
>-|TRBJ2-2|-|TRBV6-6
CASSYSIGAGELFF
TGTGCCAGCAGTTACTCTATCGGGGCCGGGGAGCTGTTTTTT
>-|TRBJ1-1|-|TRBV6-7
CASSHSRDRRYEAFF
TGTGCCAGCAGCCATAGCCGCGACAGGCGATATGAAGCTTTCTTT
>-|TRBJ2-4|once|TRBV5-4
CASRNQSREDIQYF
TGTGCCAGCAGAAATCAGTCCAGGGAGGACATTCAGTACTTC
>-|TRBJ2-3|-|TRBV5-4
CATALDSPDTQYF
TGTGCCACCGCTCTGGACTCCCCCGATACGCAGTATTTT